A single sample gave rise to the 18 T cell receptor beta chains below, sequenced in a study of T cell responses to AZD1222 COVID-19 vaccine. Some clones are missing from TCRdb's copy, which holds only in-frame ones; the method was immunoSEQ multiplex PCR. The data show 150,000 to 200,000 clones, roughly 92% seen once. This specimen consisted of peripheral blood, obtained on day 0 of AZD1222 vaccination. Receptors were obtained from an adult in good health.

The gene calls are TRBV13 and TRBJ2-1; TRBD2 matches 16 bases. The CDR3 is made up of 18 amino acids. The J segment lost 4 bases and the V segment lost 5 bases, leaving 8 bases of the junction unmatched. Germline V gene data show CDR1 as PRHDT and CDR2 as FYEKMQ (reference sequence). CDR3 sequence reads: CASSPPGLAGGLYNEQFF. The CDR3 DNA reads as TGTGCCAGCAGCCCCCCGGGACTAGCGGGGGGGTTATACAATGAGCAGTTCTTC.

A single count supports this clone. The chain has TRBV7-9 and TRBJ1-5; perhaps TRBD1 as D (6 bases). Germline CDR1 SEHNR, CDR2 FQNEAQ (reference sequence). The CDR3 contains 14 residues. V lost 1 base and J lost 7, with 11 bases in between. DNA for the CDR3: TGTGCCAGCAGCTTAGAATCAGGGGTCCAGCCCCAGCATTTT. This translates into CASSLESGVQPQHF.

This chain links TRBV7-8 with TRBJ1-1, with D unresolved. V gave up 5 bases and J gave up 7 bases, with 11 bases separating them. This CDR3 is 12 amino acids long. Per germline, CDR1 SGHVS and CDR2 FQNEAQ. CDR3 sequence reads: CASSPRIGEAFF. The CDR3 nucleotides are TGTGCCAGCAGCCCCCGGATCGGTGAAGCTTTCTTT. Using reference TRBV7-8 and TRBJ1-1 for the parts outside the CDR3, the full variable domain is GAGVSQSPRYKVAKRGQDVALRCDPISGHVSLFWYQQALGQGPEFLTYFQNEAQLDKSGLPSDRFFAERPEGSVSTLKIQRTQQEDSAVYLCASSPRIGEAFFGQGTRLTVV.

This chain links TRBV3-1 (or the pseudogene TRBV3-2) with TRBJ1-3; D ambiguous. With 5 bases removed from V and 0 bases from J, the gap between germline ends came to 5 bases. CDR1 LGHDT and CDR2 YNNKEL come from the germline V gene (reference sequence). This CDR3 is built from 13 residues. The CDR3, as DNA: TGTGCCAGCAGCACGAACTCTGGAAACACCATATATTTT. This gives the protein CASSTNSGNTIYF.

The DNA for the CDR3 is TGTGCCAGCAGATTACGGGACAGGGTCGGGGCTAATGAGCAGTTCTTC. It specifies CASRLRDRVGANEQFF. The rearrangement links TRBV13 to TRBJ2-1, with 9 bases that match TRBD1. Germline CDR1 and CDR2: PRHDT and FYEKMQ (reference sequence). With 6 bases clipped from V and 7 bases from J, the junction kept 13 bases outside the gene matches. The CDR3 covers 16 residues.

This clone was recorded only once. CDR3 nucleotide sequence: TGTGCCAGCAGTTTTTGGGTCGTAGGTTTGGTGGACACTGAAGCTTTCTTT. Translated, it gives CASSFWVVGLVDTEAFF. V usage is TRBV28 and J usage is TRBJ1-1; D is unclear. The ends were cut back, 3 bases at V and 3 bases at J, with 20 bases in the middle. Per the germline V gene, CDR1 is MDHEN and CDR2 is SYDVKM. The CDR3 spans 17 residues.

J is TRBJ2-5 and V is TRBV7-3, with TRBD1 matching 12 bases. The CDR3 covers 16 residues. J gave up 5 bases and V 0 bases, and 4 bases lay outside the gene matches. Germline V gene lookup returns CDR1 SGHTA and CDR2 FQGTGA. CDR3 in amino acids: CASSLTGTGGGETQYF. The CDR3 nucleotides are TGTGCCAGCAGCTTAACGGGGACAGGGGGCGGGGAGACCCAGTACTTC.

This rearrangement joins TRBV5-6 to TRBJ1-2, with TRBD1 as a possible D gene (6 bases). The germline V gene has CDR1 SGHDT and CDR2 YYEEEE. V lost 4 bases and J lost 0, with 13 bases in between. There are 15 residues in the CDR3. CDR3 in amino acids: CASSATGLSNYGYTF. The CDR3 bases are TGTGCCAGCAGCGCTACAGGGCTCTCTAACTATGGCTACACCTTC.

V and J are TRBV29-1 and TRBJ1-2; 9 bases line up with TRBD1. Unmatched junction bases numbered 12, after V lost 5 bases and J lost 5 bases. Germline values: CDR1 SQVTM, CDR2 ANQGSEA. This CDR3 has 15 amino acids. The CDR3 protein is CSVSLTGGVRYGYTF. CDR3 in DNA: TGCAGCGTTTCCTTGACAGGGGGTGTGCGTTATGGCTACACCTTC.

In this sample, this clone turned up a few times. V usage is TRBV12-2 and J usage is TRBJ1-4; the table gives TRBD1 as D, unverified against the DNA. TRBV12-2 is an annotated pseudogene. This CDR3 is 16 amino acids long. The CDR3 is CASRLVAGTANEKLFF. The CDR3 nucleotides read TGTGCAAGTCGCTTAGTCGCCGGGACAGCTAATGAAAAACTGTTTTTT.

This chain uses TRBV18 with TRBJ2-2; perhaps TRBD1 as D (6 bases). Between the trimmed V and J ends, which lost 3 bases and 0 bases, there was a span of 8 bases. The germline V gene has CDR1 KGHSH and CDR2 LQKENI. The CDR3 is 15 amino acids. The CDR3 DNA reads TGTGCCAGCTCACCGGGACAACCGAACACCGGGGAGCTGTTTTTT. As protein: CASSPGQPNTGELFF.

The chain has TRBV2 and TRBJ1-5; D is ambiguous. Germline loops: CDR1 SNHLY, CDR2 FYNNEI. The V and J ends lost 6 bases and 4 bases respectively, with 16 bases between them. This CDR3 spans 15 amino acids. Written as DNA, the CDR3 is TGTGCCAGCAGCCCCCCGTTGGGCATGAATCAGCCCCAGCATTTT. Translation gives CASSPPLGMNQPQHF.

The chain has TRBV5-1 and TRBJ2-2, with D unresolved. Trimming shortened V by 0 bases and J by 1 base, and 7 bases separated the two germline ends. CDR1 is SGHRS and CDR2 is YFSETQ in the germline V gene. The CDR3 length is 15 residues. CDR3 sequence reads: CASSLAPLNTGELFF. CDR3 DNA sequence: TGCGCCAGCAGCTTGGCCCCCCTGAACACCGGGGAGCTGTTTTTT.

The chain recombines TRBV5-1 with TRBJ2-7; tentatively, D is TRBD2 (5 bases). The CDR3 spans 11 residues. Trimming took 6 bases from V and 10 from J, leaving 14 bases between them. CDR1 is SGHRS and CDR2 is YFSETQ in the germline V gene. The chain's CDR3 is CASTEGSLQYF. The CDR3 nucleotides are TGCGCCAGCACCGAGGGCAGTCTTCAGTACTTC.

The genes are TRBV6-1 and TRBJ2-1; 13 bases are a match to TRBD2. V trimming: 4 bases; J trimming: 12 bases; junction bases outside the gene matches: 12. Germline CDR1 reads MNHNS; CDR2 reads SASEGT. The CDR3 spans 16 residues. CDR3 coding DNA: TGTGCCAGCAGTGTCCTAAGGACTAGCGGGGGCTTAGGGCAGTTCTTC. Protein: CASSVLRTSGGLGQFF.

This chain uses TRBV6-6 with TRBJ2-5, with 11 bases matching TRBD1. CDR3 length: 15 amino acids. The V gene end was trimmed by 4 bases and the J gene end by 5 bases; junction bases not matched to a gene: 6. Per the germline V gene, CDR1 is MNHNY and CDR2 is SVGAGI (reference sequence). The CDR3 spells CASSSGQGGRETQYF. CDR3 DNA: TGTGCCAGCAGTTCGGGACAGGGGGGACGGGAGACCCAGTACTTC.

The chain couples TRBV27 to TRBJ1-3; TRBD1 is a possible D gene (5 bases). V was clipped by 6 bases and J by 5 bases, with 20 bases between them. The CDR3 consists of 16 residues. Germline assignment: CDR1 MNHEY and CDR2 SMNVEV (reference sequence). In DNA form, the CDR3 reads TGTGCCAGCAGCCTAAATGGGGGAGTAGGGCGAAACACCATATATTTT. It specifies CASSLNGGVGRNTIYF.

The chain combines TRBV28 with TRBJ1-1; the D is unclear. The CDR3 is 14 residues long. V dropped 1 base and J dropped 0 bases, with 6 bases sitting between them. CDR1 is MDHEN, CDR2 SYDVKM, per germline. CDR3 DNA: TGTGCCAGCAGTTTATCCGCCATGAACACTGAAGCTTTCTTT. It encodes CASSLSAMNTEAFF.